This T cell receptor (beta chain) is drawn from a study of blood T cell repertoires in COVID-19 (dated by TCRdb to the early 2020s). Describing the broader study: Samples from collaborators originated in the United States, Italy and Spain and spanned both the acute and convalescent phases of COVID-19. Sample metadata almost always included a de-identified subject ID, COVID-19 status, age in years and sex. Samples came from the ongoing ImmuneRACE study (first 160 participants) plus 1,254 subjects from 6 global collaborators. Where available, HLA class I and class II types were obtained from metadata supplied by the sample provider rather than from assay-based typing. The material from the prospective study consisted of cDNA or gDNA derived from T cells, B-cell-depleted T cells, or PBMCs. Deeply sampled blood TCRbeta repertoires from subjects exposed to, actively infected with, or recovered from COVID-19 were included in the dataset. The repertoires were made available in a free public database intended to serve as a resource for research on the immune response to SARS-CoV-2.

Enrolling through a virtual design, the prospective study's participants ranged in age from roughly 18 to 89 years and lived across roughly 23 United States geographic areas. In the prospective study, participants were assigned to cohorts based on the clinical history participants reported in a screening survey and a study questionnaire. For ImmuneRACE Cohort 3, a participant was defined as recovered based on two consecutive negative NP/OP PCR tests, clearance by a healthcare professional, or resolution of symptoms. Each participant in the prospective study had whole blood, serum and a nasopharyngeal or oropharyngeal swab collected by mobile phlebotomists. Additional blood draws and questionnaires over an approximately 2-month period could optionally be provided by prospective study participants. Blood samples from the prospective study were shipped frozen or at room temperature prior to DNA extraction.

General findings and caveats noted by the study authors: The quantity of clinical and demographic metadata differed by source and by participant and was supplied without curation.

About this clone: Which antigen it targets is not known. Base qualities are not recorded, but no much larger clone differs from it by a single base.

TCRbeta CDR3 regions were amplified from genomic DNA using the immunoSEQ Assay, a bias-controlled multiplex PCR. Concerning the study's data processing: The number of nucleated cells in each sample was estimated from the amplification of reference gene primers within the assay. To quantify the absolute abundance of each unique TCRbeta CDR3 rearrangement, sequence reads were collapsed and filtered. Productive Simpson clonality was computed per sample as the square root of Simpson's diversity index over productive rearrangements. Sourced from immuneACCESS, this table was stored by TCRdb with only in-frame sequences that have V and J called. A share of the clones is absent; for the studies checked, an unresolved V gene accounts for under half, and the remainder has no known explanation. The DNA gave D and trimming, while V, J and clone size come from that table. Recorded for this sample are 170,000 or so clones; roughly 80% of them occurred a single time. Clones ranked in the top ten supply approximately 15% of the sample.

CDR1 and CDR2 are drawn from the germline V gene (reference sequence): LNHDA, SQIVND. The CDR3 numbers 17 residues from cysteine through phenylalanine. The DNA shown is the 51-base CDR3, in frame from base 1. Germline trimming amounts to 1 base on V and 4 bases on J, with 4 as the count of junction bases outside the gene matches. The sequence is built from TRBV19 and TRBJ2-1, and TRBD2 matches 13 of the central bases. This sequence was found in a woman between 45 and 65 years old who had recovered from COVID-19. The sequenced sample consisted of PBMCs or T cells enriched from blood (not recorded which). The CDR3: CASSIVGTSGAYNEQFF. In nucleotides, the sequence is TGTGCCAGTAGTATAGTGGGGACTAGCGGGGCTTACAATGAGCAGTTCTTC.